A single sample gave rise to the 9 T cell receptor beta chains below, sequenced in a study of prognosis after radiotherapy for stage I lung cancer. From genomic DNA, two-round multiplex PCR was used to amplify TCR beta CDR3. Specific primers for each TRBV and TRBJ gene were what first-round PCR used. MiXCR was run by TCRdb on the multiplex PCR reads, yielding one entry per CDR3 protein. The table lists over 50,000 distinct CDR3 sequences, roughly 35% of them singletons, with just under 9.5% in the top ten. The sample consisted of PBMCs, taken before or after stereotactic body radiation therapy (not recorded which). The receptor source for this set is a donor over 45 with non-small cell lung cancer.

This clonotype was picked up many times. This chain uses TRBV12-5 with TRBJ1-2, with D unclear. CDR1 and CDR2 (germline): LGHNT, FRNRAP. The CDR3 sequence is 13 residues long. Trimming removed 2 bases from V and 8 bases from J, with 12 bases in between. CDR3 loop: CASGLTGSHGYTF. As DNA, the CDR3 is TGTGCTAGTGGTTTGACCGGGTCTCACGGCTACACCTTC. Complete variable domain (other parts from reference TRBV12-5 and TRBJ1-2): DARVTQTPRHKVTEMGQEVTMRCQPILGHNTVFWYRQTMMQGLELLAYFRNRAPLDDSGMPKDRFSAEMPDATLATLKIQPSEPRDSAVYFCASGLTGSHGYTFGSGTRLTVV.

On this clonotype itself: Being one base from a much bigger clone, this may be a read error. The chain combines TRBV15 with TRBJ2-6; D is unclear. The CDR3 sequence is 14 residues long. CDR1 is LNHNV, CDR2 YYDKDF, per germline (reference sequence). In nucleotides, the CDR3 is TGTGCCACCAGCGCATACTCTGTGGCCAACGTCCTGACTTTC. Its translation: CATSAYSVANVLTF.

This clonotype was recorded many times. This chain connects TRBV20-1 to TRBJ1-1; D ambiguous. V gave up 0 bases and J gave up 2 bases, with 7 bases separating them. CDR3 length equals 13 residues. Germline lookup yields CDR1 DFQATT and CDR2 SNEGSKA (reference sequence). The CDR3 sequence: CSARDLRNTEAFF. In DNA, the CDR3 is TGCAGTGCTAGAGATCTTAGAAACACTGAAGCTTTCTTT.

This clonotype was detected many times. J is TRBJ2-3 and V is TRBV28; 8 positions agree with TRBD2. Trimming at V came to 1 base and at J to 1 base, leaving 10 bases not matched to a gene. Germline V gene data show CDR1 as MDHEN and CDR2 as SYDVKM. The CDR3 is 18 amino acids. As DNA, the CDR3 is TGTGCCAGCAGTTTATCACCGGGACTAGGGACTGGCACAGATACGCAGTATTTT. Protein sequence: CASSLSPGLGTGTDTQYF.

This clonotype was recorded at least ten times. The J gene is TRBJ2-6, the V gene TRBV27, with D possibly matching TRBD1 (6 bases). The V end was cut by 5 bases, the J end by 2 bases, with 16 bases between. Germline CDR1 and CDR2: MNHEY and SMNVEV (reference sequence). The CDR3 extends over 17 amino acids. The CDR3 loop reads CASSLKQGPTGANVLTF. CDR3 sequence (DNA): TGTGCCAGCAGTCTTAAACAGGGACCCACTGGGGCCAACGTCCTGACTTTC.

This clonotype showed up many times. The CDR3 sequence is CASSIPIIAQEGNQPQHF. CDR3 DNA sequence: TGTGCCAGTAGTATCCCTATCATAGCACAGGAGGGCAATCAGCCCCAGCATTTT. This chain uses TRBV19 with TRBJ1-5; D possibly corresponds to TRBD1 (5 bases). This CDR3 has 18 residues. Germline-derived CDR1 and CDR2 are LNHDA and SQIVND (reference sequence). The V end was cut by 3 bases, the J end by 2 bases, with 20 bases between.

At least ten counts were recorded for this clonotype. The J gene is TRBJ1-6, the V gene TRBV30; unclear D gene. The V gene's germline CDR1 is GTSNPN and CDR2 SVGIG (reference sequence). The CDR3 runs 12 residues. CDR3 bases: TGTGCGGGAGGAGATAGTAATTCACCCCTCCACTTT. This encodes CAGGDSNSPLHF.

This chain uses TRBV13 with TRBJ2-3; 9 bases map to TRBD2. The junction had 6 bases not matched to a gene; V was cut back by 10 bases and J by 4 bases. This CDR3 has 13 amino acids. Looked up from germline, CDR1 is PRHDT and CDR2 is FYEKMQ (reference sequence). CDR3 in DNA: TGTGCCACCGCGGGGGGGCGCCCAGATACGCAGTATTTT. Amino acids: CATAGGRPDTQYF.

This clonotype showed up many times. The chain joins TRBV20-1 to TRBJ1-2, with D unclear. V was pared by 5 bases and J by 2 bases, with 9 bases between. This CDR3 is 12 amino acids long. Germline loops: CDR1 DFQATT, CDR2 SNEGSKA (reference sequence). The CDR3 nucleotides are TGCAGTGCTGAGAGACCCAACTATGGCTACACCTTC. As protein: CSAERPNYGYTF.